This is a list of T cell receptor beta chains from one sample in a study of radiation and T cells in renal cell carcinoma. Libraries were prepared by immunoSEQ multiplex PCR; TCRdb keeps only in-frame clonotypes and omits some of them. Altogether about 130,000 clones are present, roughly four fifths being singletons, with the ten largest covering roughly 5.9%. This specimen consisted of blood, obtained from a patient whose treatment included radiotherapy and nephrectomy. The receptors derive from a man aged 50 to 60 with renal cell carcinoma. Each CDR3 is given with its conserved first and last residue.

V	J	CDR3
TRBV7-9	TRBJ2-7	CASSPTGQGGEQYF
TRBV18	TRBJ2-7	CASSPNRDSYEQYF
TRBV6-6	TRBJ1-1	CASSALGTANTEAFF
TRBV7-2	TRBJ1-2	CASSSRRLSYGYTF
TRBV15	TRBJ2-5	CATSRERQNQETQYF
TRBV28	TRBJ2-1	CASSGAYTEQFF
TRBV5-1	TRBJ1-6	CASSIPAVNSPLHF
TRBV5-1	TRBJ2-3	CASRGGETDTQYF
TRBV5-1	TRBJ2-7	CASSLAPEGGEQYF
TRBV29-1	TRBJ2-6	CSVPGTASSGANVLTF
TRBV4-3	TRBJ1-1	CASSPDRGLSEAFF